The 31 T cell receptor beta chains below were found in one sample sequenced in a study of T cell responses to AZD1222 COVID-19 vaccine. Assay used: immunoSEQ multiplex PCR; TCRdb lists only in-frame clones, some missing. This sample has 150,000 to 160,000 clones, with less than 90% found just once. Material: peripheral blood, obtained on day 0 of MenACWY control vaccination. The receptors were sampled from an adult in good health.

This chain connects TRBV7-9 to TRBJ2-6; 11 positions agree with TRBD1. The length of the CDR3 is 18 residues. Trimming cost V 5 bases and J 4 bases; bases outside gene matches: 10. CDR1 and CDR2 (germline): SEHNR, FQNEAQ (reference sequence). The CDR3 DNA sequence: TGTGCCAGCAGCCTTGGGACAGGGGGAGTCTCCGGGGCCAACGTCCTGACTTTC. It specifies CASSLGTGGVSGANVLTF.

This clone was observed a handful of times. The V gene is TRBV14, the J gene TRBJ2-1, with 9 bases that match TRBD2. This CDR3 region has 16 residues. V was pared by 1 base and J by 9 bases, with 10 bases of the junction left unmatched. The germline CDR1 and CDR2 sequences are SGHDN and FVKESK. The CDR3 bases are TGTGCCAGCAGCCAAGGGCTAGCGGGAAATCGAGGTGAGCAGTTCTTC. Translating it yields CASSQGLAGNRGEQFF.

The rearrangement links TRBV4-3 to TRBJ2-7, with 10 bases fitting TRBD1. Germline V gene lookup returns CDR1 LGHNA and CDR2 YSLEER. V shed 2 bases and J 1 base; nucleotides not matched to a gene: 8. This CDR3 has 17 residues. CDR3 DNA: TGCGCCAGCAGCCAACTAGCCGGGACAGGGGCGTCCTACGAGCAGTACTTC. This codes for CASSQLAGTGASYEQYF.

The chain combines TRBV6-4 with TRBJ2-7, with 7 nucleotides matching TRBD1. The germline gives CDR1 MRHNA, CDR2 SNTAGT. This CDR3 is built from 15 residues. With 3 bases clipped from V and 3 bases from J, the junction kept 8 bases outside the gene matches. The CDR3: CASSERGQCFYEQYF. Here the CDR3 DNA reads TGTGCCAGCAGTGAAAGGGGACAGTGCTTCTACGAGCAGTACTTC.

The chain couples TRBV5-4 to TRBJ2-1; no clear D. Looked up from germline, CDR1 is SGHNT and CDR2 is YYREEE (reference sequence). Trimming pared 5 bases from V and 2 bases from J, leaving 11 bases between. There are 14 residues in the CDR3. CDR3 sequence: CASSGRPPYNEQFF. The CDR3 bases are TGTGCCAGCAGTGGGCGCCCCCCCTACAATGAGCAGTTCTTC.

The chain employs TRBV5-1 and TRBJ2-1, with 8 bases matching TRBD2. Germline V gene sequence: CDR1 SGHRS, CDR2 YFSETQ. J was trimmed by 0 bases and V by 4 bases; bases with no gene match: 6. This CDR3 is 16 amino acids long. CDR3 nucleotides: TGCGCCAGCAGCCCGACGGGACTAGGCTCCTACAATGAGCAGTTCTTC. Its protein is CASSPTGLGSYNEQFF.

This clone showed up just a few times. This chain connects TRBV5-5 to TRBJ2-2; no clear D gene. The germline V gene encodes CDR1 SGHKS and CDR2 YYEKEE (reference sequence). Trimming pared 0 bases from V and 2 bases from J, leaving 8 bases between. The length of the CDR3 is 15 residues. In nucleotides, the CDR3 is TGTGCCAGCAGCTTGGGCGGCTCAAACACCGGGGAGCTGTTTTTT. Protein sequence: CASSLGGSNTGELFF.

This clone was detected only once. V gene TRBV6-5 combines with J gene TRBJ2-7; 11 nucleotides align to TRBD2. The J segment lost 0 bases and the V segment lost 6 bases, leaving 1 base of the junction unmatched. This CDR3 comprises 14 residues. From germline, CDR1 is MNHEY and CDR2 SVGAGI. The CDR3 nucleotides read TGTGCCAGCAGAACTAGCGGGAGCTCCTACGAGCAGTACTTC. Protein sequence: CASRTSGSSYEQYF.

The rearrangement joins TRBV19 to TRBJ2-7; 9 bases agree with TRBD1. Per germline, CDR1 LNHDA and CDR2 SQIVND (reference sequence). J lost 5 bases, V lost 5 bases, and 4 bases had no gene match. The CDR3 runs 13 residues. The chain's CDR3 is CASSFRTGDEQYF. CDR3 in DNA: TGTGCCAGTAGTTTCAGGACAGGGGACGAGCAGTACTTC.

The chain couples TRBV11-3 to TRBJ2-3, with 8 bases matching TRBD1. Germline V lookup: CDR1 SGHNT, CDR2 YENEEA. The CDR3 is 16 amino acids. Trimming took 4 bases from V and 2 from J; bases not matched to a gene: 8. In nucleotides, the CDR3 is TGTGCCAGCAGCTCCCGACAGGGGAAGAACACAGATACGCAGTATTTT. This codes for CASSSRQGKNTDTQYF.

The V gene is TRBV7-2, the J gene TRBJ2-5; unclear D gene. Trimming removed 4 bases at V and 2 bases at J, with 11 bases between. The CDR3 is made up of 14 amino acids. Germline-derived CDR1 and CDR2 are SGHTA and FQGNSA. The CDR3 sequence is CASSSSGMQETQYF. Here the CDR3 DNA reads TGTGCCAGCAGCTCTTCTGGAATGCAAGAGACCCAGTACTTC.

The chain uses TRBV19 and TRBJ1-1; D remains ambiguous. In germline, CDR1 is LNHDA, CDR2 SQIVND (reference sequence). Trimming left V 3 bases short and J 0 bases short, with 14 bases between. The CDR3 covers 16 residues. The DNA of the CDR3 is TGTGCCAGTAGTATCTCGTTCCAGATAATGAACACTGAAGCTTTCTTT. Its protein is CASSISFQIMNTEAFF.

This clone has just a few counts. CDR3: CASSAGGGPDTQYF. For the CDR3, the DNA is TGTGCCAGCTCGGCTGGAGGGGGCCCAGATACGCAGTATTTT. The chain combines TRBV9 with TRBJ2-3; a possible D gene is TRBD1 (7 bases). From germline, CDR1 is SGDLS and CDR2 YYNGEE. V lost 7 bases and J 4 bases, leaving 16 bases between the germline ends. CDR3 length: 14 amino acids.

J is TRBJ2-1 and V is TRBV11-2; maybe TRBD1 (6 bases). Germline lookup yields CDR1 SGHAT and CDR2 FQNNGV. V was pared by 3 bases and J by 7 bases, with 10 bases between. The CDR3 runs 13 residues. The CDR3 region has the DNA TGTGCCAGCAGCTTTGACAGGCCGAATGAGCAGTTCTTC. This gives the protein CASSFDRPNEQFF.

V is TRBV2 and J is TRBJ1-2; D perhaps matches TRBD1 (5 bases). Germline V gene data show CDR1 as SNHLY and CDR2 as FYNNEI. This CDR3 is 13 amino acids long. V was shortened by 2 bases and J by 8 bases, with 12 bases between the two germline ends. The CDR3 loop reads CASSERAKGGYTF. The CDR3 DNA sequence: TGTGCCAGCAGTGAACGAGCCAAGGGGGGCTACACCTTC.

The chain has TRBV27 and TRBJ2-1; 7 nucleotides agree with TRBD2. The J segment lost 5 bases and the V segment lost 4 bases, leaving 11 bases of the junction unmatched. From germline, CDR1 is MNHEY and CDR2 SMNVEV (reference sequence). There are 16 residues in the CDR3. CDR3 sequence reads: CASSSMTSSVNNEQFF. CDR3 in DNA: TGTGCCAGCAGTTCAATGACTAGCTCCGTAAACAATGAGCAGTTCTTC.

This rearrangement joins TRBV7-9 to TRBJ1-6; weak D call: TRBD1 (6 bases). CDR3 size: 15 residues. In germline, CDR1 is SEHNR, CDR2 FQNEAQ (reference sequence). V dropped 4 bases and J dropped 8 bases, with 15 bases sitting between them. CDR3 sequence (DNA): TGTGCCAGCAGCTCAGCCGGGGGGGCCGATTCACCCCTCCACTTT. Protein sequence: CASSSAGGADSPLHF.

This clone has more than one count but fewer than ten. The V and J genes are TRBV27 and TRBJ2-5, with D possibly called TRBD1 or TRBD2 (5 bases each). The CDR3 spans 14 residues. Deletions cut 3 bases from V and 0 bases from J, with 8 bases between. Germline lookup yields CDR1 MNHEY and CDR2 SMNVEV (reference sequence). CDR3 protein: CASSLGTHQETQYF. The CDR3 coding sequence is TGTGCCAGCAGTTTGGGGACCCACCAAGAGACCCAGTACTTC.

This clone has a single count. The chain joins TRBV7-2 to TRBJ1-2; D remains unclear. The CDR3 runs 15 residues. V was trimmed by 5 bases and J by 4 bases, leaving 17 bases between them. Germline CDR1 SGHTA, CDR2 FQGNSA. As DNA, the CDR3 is TGTGCCAGCAGCCAAGGTAGCCTTGAGGGCTATGGCTACACCTTC. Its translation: CASSQGSLEGYGYTF. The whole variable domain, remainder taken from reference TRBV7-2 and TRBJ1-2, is GAGVSQSPSNKVTEKGKDVELRCDPISGHTALYWYRQSLGQGLEFLIYFQGNSAPDKSGLPSDRFSAERTGGSVSTLTIQRTQQEDSAVYLCASSQGSLEGYGYTFGSGTRLTVV.

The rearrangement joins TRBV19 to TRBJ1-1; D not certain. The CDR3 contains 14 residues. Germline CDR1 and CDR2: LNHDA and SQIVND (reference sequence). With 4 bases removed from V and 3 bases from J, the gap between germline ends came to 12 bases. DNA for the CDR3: TGTGCCAGTAGTACCAGTACACTTGACACTGAAGCTTTCTTT. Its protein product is CASSTSTLDTEAFF.

The CDR3 region is CASSLGRPGAPPETQYF. DNA of the CDR3: TGTGCCAGCAGCTTAGGAAGGCCGGGGGCCCCTCCTGAGACCCAGTACTTC. The chain employs TRBV7-2 and TRBJ2-5; D may match TRBD1 or TRBD2 (6 bases each). The CDR3 loop spans 17 amino acids. Germline V CDR1 and CDR2: SGHTA, FQGNSA. Trimming pared 1 base from V and 5 bases from J, leaving 20 bases between.

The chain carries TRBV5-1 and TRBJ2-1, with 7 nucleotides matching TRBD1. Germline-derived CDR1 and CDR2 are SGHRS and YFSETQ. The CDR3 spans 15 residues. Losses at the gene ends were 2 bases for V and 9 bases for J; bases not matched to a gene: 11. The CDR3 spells CASSFTGTEGREQFF. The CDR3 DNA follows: TGCGCCAGCAGCTTCACCGGGACAGAAGGCCGTGAGCAGTTCTTC.

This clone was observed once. This CDR3 reads CASSLDQDTKQFF. CDR3 sequence (DNA): TGTGCCAGCAGCTTAGATCAGGACACGAAGCAGTTCTTC. The rearrangement links TRBV7-9 to TRBJ2-1, with a possible D match to TRBD1 (5 bases). The CDR3 spans 13 residues. CDR1 is SEHNR and CDR2 is FQNEAQ in the germline V gene (reference sequence). V lost 1 base to trimming and J lost 11 bases, with 12 bases between them.

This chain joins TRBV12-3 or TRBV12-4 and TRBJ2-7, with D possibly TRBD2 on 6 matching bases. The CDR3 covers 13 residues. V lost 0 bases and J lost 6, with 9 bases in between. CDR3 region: CASSLALGGEQYF. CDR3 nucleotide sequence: TGTGCCAGCAGTTTAGCGTTGGGGGGCGAGCAGTACTTC.

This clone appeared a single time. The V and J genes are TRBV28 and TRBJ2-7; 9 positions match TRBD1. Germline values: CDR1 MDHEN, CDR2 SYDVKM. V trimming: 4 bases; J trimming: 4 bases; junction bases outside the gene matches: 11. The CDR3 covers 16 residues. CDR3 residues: CASSSSGTGLFYEQYF. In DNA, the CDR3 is TGTGCCAGCAGTTCCTCCGGGACAGGGCTATTTTACGAGCAGTACTTC.

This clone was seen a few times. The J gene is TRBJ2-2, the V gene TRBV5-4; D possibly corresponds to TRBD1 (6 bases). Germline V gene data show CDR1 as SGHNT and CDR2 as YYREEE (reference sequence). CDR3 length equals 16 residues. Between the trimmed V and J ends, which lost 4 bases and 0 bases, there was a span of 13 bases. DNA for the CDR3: TGTGCCAGCAGCGGGATCCAGGGGCCGAACACCGGGGAGCTGTTTTTT. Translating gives CASSGIQGPNTGELFF.

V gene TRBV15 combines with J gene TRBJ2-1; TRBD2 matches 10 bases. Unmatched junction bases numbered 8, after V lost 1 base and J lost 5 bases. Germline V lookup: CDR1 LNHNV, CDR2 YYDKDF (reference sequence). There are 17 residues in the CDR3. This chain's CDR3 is CATSRAKREGVHNEQFF. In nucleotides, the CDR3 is TGTGCCACCAGCAGAGCTAAGCGGGAGGGTGTCCACAATGAGCAGTTCTTC.

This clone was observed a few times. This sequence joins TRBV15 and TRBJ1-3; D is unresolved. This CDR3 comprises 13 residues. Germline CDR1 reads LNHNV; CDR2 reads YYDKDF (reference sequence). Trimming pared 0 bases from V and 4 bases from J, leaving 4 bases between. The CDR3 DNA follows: TGTGCCACCAGCAGAGATAGGGGAAACACCATATATTTT. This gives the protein CATSRDRGNTIYF. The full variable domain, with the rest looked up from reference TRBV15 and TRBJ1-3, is DAMVIQNPRYQVTQFGKPVTLSCSQTLNHNVMYWYQQKSSQAPKLLFHYYDKDFNNEADTPDNFQSRRPNTSFCFLDIRSPGLGDTAMYLCATSRDRGNTIYFGEGSWLTVV.

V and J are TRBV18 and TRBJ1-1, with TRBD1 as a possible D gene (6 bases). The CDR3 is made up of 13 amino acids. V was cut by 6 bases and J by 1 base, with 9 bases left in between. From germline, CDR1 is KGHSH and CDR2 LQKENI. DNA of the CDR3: TGTGCCAGCTCTCTACAGGGGAACACTGAAGCTTTCTTT. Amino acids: CASSLQGNTEAFF. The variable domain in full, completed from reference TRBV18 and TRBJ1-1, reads NAGVMQNPRHLVRRRGQEARLRCSPMKGHSHVYWYRQLPEEGLKFMVYLQKENIIDESGMPKERFSAEFPKEGPSILRIQQVVRGDSAAYFCASSLQGNTEAFFGQGTRLTVV.

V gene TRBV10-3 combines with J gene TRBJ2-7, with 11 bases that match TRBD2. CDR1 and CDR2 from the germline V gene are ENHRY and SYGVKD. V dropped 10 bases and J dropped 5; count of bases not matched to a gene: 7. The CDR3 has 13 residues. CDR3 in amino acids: CATTLAGGHEQYF. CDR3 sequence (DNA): TGTGCCACCACGCTAGCGGGAGGTCACGAGCAGTACTTC.

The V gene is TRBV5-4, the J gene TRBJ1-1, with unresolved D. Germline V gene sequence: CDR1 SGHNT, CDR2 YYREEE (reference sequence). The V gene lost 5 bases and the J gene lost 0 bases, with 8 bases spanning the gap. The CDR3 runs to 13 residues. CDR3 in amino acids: CASSHALNTEAFF. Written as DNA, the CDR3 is TGTGCCAGCAGTCACGCACTGAACACTGAAGCTTTCTTT.